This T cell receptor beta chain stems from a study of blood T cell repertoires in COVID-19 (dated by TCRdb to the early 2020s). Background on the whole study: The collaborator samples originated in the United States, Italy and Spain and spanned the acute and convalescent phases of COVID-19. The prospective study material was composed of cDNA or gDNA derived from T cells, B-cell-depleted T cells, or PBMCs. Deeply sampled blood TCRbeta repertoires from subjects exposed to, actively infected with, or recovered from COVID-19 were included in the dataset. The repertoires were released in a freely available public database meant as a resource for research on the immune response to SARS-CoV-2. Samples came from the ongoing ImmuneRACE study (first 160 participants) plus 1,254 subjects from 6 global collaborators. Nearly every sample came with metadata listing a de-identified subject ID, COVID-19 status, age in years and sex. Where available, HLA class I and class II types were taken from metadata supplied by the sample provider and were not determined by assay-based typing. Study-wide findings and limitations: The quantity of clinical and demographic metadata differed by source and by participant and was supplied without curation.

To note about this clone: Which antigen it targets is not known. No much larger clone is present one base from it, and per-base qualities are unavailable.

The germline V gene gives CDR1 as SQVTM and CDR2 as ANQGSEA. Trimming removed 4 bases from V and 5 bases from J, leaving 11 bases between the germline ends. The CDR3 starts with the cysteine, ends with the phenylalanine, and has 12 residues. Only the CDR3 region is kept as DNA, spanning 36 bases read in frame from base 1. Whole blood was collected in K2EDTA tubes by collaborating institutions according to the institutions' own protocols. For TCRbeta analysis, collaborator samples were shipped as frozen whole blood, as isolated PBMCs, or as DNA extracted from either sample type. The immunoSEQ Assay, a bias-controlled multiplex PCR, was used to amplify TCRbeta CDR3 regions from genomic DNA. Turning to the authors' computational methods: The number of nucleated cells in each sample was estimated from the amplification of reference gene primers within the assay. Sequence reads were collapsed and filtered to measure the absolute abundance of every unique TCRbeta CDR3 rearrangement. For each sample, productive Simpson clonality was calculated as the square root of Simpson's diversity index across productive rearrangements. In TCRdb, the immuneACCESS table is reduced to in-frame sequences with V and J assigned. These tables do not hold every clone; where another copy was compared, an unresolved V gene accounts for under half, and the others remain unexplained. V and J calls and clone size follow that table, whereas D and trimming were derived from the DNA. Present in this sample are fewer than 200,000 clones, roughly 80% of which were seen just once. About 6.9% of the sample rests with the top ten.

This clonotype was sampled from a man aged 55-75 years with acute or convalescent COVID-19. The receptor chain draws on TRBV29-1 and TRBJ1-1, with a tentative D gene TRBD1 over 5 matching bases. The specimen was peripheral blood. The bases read TGCAGCGTTGTGGGGGGGGGAACTGAAGCTTTCTTT. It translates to CSVVGGGTEAFF.